Below, one TCR beta chain is given with its context. Living in about two dozen US areas, the participants were between roughly 18 and 89 years of age. Two negative PCRs, clearance, or symptom resolution had been documented for recovered Cohort 3 donors. The V segment lost 4 bases and the J segment 1 base; nucleotides outside the gene matches: 6. Germline V CDR1 and CDR2: SQVTM, ANQGSEA. The CDR3 totals 14 residues. In the original processing: Amplification with reference gene primers provided the estimates of nucleated cell counts. The table came from immunoSEQ multiplex PCR; TCRdb's copy has only in-frame clones and leaves some out. V, J and clone size derive from that table, while D and trimming were established from the DNA sequence. The sample includes 150,000 or so clones, roughly 80% seen only once; the top ten take 4.4%. This record comes from a study of blood T cell repertoires in COVID-19. About the study: Whether acute or convalescent, the COVID-19 samples came from the United States, Italy and Spain.

The genes are TRBV29-1 and TRBJ2-5; 7 nucleotides agree with TRBD2. The sample taken for sequencing was PBMCs or T cells enriched from blood (not recorded which). This clonotype originated in a woman aged 50 to 60 who had recovered from COVID-19. This CDR3 reads CSVGPSGGQETQYF. DNA for the CDR3: TGCAGCGTTGGCCCCTCGGGGGGCCAAGAGACCCAGTACTTC. Supplemented by reference TRBV29-1 and TRBJ2-5, the full variable domain reads SAVISQKPSRDICQRGTSLTIQCQVDSQVTMMFWYRQQPGQSLTLIATANQGSEATYESGFVIDKFPISRPNLTFSTLTVSNMSPEDSSIYLCSVGPSGGQETQYFGPGTRLLVL.